This TCR beta chain stems from a study of beta chain features in type 1 diabetes. Concerning this clone itself: Its antigen is unknown.

As every portion of the isolated RNA was reverse transcribed, the sequencing read expressed TCRB transcripts. Assay: immunoSEQ multiplex PCR; the TCRdb copy retains only in-frame clones and omits some. The sample lists 200,000 to 250,000 clones; roughly 14% were seen once. Findings and limits, study-wide: VDJ junctions in type 1 diabetes patients carried more deletions and fewer insertions. PCR might show a preference for shorter templates, equally across patients and controls.

Germline CDR1 and CDR2: SGDLS and YYNGEE. After removal of 4 bases from V and 8 bases from J, the junction contained 13 bases not matched to a gene. The CDR3 loop spans 17 amino acids. The specimen sequenced was naive CD4+ T cells from blood. The TCR was taken from a woman in her 40s in good health. The chain joins TRBV9 to TRBJ2-1; TRBD2 matches 12 bases. Written as DNA, the CDR3 is TGTGCCAGCAGCCAACAAATTCTAGCGGGGGGGCATTATGAGCAGTTCTTC. It is translated as CASSQQILAGGHYEQFF.